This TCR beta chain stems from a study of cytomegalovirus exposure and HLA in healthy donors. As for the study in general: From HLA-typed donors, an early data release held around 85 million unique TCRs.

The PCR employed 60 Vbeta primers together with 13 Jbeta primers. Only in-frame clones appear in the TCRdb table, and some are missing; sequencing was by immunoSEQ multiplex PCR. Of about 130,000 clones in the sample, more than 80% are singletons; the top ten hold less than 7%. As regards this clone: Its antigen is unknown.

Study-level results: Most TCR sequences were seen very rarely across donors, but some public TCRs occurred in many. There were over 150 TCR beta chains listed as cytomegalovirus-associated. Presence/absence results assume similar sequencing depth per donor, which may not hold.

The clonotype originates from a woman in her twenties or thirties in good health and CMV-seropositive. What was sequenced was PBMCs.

The CDR3: CASTPYLAGGETQYF. The CDR3 DNA is TGTGCCAGCACTCCTTACCTAGCGGGGGGGGAGACCCAGTACTTC. The genes are TRBV28 and TRBJ2-5, with 12 bases matching TRBD2. After removal of 7 bases from V and 5 bases from J, the junction contained 8 bases not matched to a gene. This CDR3 comprises 15 residues. From germline, CDR1 is MDHEN and CDR2 SYDVKM.